This passage covers 9 T cell receptor beta chains from one sample sequenced in a study of blood T cell repertoires in COVID-19. Assay used: immunoSEQ multiplex PCR; TCRdb lists only in-frame clones, some missing. Counted here are about 320,000 clones, 70% to 90% occurring once; the ten biggest clones make up 5.5% to 6%. Sequencing was performed on PBMCs or T cells enriched from blood (not recorded which). The receptors here all came from a young woman who had recovered from COVID-19.

To note about this clone: The junction departs from germline at one end; a sequencing error may be responsible. The CDR3 coding sequence is TGTGCCAGCAGCGAAGACAGAACCGAGCAGTACTTC. Protein sequence: CASSEDRTEQYF. V usage is TRBV6-1 and J usage is TRBJ2-7; D may be TRBD1 (5 bases). The CDR3 is made up of 12 amino acids. CDR1 is MNHNS and CDR2 is SASEGT in the germline V gene.

This clone was counted once. This same CDR3 is encoded by further DNA sequences in the sample. The chain carries TRBV7-2 and TRBJ1-2, with a possible D match to TRBD1 (5 bases). V shed 0 bases and J shed 5 bases, with 10 bases lying between them. Germline values: CDR1 SGHTA, CDR2 FQGNSA. This CDR3 spans 14 amino acids. The DNA for the CDR3 is TGTGCCAGCAGCTTAGCGGGGCAGGGTTATGGCTACACCTTC. Protein: CASSLAGQGYGYTF.

The J gene is TRBJ2-2, the V gene TRBV19, with 11 bases aligning to TRBD1. The ends lost 6 bases at V and 1 base at J; junction bases unmatched: 4. CDR1 is LNHDA, CDR2 SQIVND, per germline (reference sequence). This CDR3 has 16 amino acids. CDR3 in DNA: TGTGCCAGTAGCGGACAGGGGGCGGTGAACACCGGGGAGCTGTTTTTT. Residues: CASSGQGAVNTGELFF.

There are a few counts of this clone. The CDR3 loop reads CASSIGAGNKEKLFF. The CDR3 nucleotides are TGTGCCAGTAGTATTGGGGCAGGGAATAAGGAAAAACTGTTTTTT. The chain couples TRBV19 to TRBJ1-4; tentative D call: TRBD1 (5 bases). The germline V and J ends were trimmed by 3 bases and 8 bases, with 16 bases remaining between them. Germline CDR1 is LNHDA and CDR2 is SQIVND (reference sequence). The CDR3 length is 15 residues.

This clone is a singleton in its sample. The CDR3 protein is CASSPRQTSTDTQYF. CDR3 DNA sequence: TGTGCCAGCTCACCCAGACAGACTAGCACAGATACGCAGTATTTT. This chain joins TRBV18 and TRBJ2-3; D perhaps matches TRBD1 (5 bases). The CDR3 is 15 residues long. V lost 3 bases, J lost 0 bases, and 10 bases lay in between. The germline V gene encodes CDR1 KGHSH and CDR2 LQKENI.

The V call is TRBV2, the J call TRBJ1-2; the match to TRBD1 covers 10 bases. After removal of 6 bases from V and 2 bases from J, the junction contained 3 bases not matched to a gene. The CDR3 runs to 14 residues. CDR1 and CDR2 (germline): SNHLY, FYNNEI. The CDR3 nucleotides read TGTGCCAGCAGGCGACAGGGGGCGAACTATGGCTACACCTTC. It is translated as CASRRQGANYGYTF.

This clone was seen only once. This chain connects TRBV4-1 to TRBJ1-1; D ambiguous. CDR3 length equals 16 residues. In germline, CDR1 is MGHRA, CDR2 YSYEKL. V was trimmed by 0 bases and J by 1 base, leaving 12 bases between them. CDR3 nucleotides: TGCGCCAGCAGCCAAGATGCATCCTCAGGGAACACTGAAGCTTTCTTT. This sequence encodes CASSQDASSGNTEAFF.

This rearrangement joins TRBV2 to TRBJ1-4; D not certain. Looked up from germline, CDR1 is SNHLY and CDR2 is FYNNEI. V was trimmed by 4 bases and J by 0 bases, leaving 15 bases between them. The CDR3 sequence is 17 residues long. The CDR3 DNA reads as TGTGCCAGCAGTGGTATGGGAGGGTATGCAACTAATGAAAAACTGTTTTTT. Protein: CASSGMGGYATNEKLFF. The whole variable domain, remainder taken from reference TRBV2 and TRBJ1-4, is EPEVTQTPSHQVTQMGQEVILRCVPISNHLYFYWYRQILGQKVEFLVSFYNNEISEKSEIFDDQFSVERPDGSNFTLKIRSTKLEDSAMYFCASSGMGGYATNEKLFFGSGTQLSVL.

This chain links TRBV6-5 with TRBJ2-1; D might be TRBD2 (6 bases). Germline V CDR1 and CDR2: MNHEY, SVGAGI. V gave up 0 bases and J gave up 8 bases, with 17 bases separating them. CDR3 length: 16 amino acids. The CDR3 nucleotides are TGTGCCAGCAGTTACTCGAATACCCTAGCGTGGTATGAGCAGTTCTTC. Its protein product is CASSYSNTLAWYEQFF.